Listed below are T cell receptor beta chains from one sample, sequenced in a study of blood T cells in healthy people across ages. One entry per CDR3 protein, called by TCRdb with MiXCR from the 5' RACE reads. The sample contains just over 1 million distinct CDR3 sequences, roughly 45% of which appear only once. The source material was blood. The receptors derive from a woman in her sixties in good health. Both conserved end residues are part of each CDR3. D genes are given only for firm matches. Some rows mark clone size as missing; the rest say once, few, many or name a class of expanded clone.

d_call j_call clone_size v_call cdr3_nt cdr3_aa
NA TRBJ2-5 once TRBV28 TGTGCCAGCAGTTTACCGACGGAGACCCAGTACTTC CASSLPTETQYF
TRBD2 TRBJ2-7 NA TRBV10-3 TGTGCCATCAGCTCCCTAGCGGGTGCCTACGAGCAGTACTTC CAISSLAGAYEQYF
NA TRBJ1-1 NA TRBV28 TGTGCCAGCAGGACTTACACTGAAGCTTTCTTT CASRTYTEAFF
TRBD2 TRBJ2-7 NA TRBV12-3/TRBV12-4 TGTGCCAGCAGTTTTAGACTAGCGGAGTACGAGCAGTACTTC CASSFRLAEYEQYF
TRBD2 TRBJ2-1 NA TRBV12-3/TRBV12-4 TGTGCCAGCGCCGAACTAGCGGGCTCCCACAATGAGCAGTTCTTC CASAELAGSHNEQFF
NA TRBJ2-2 NA TRBV5-1 TGCGCCAGCAGCTTGGCCCAGAACACCGGGGAGCTGTTTTTT CASSLAQNTGELFF
NA TRBJ2-3 few TRBV28 TGTGCCAGCAACCTGGGGGCCACAGATACGCAGTATTTT CASNLGATDTQYF
NA TRBJ1-6 many TRBV28 TGTGCCAGCAGTTTCTCCCCCCCTAATTCACCCCTCCACTTT CASSFSPPNSPLHF
TRBD1 TRBJ1-1 NA TRBV7-3 TGTGCCAGCAGCTCACAGGGGGCAGGCGCTGAAGCTTTCTTT CASSSQGAGAEAFF
NA TRBJ2-1 NA TRBV10-3 TGTGCCATCAGTGAGTCCCAGTCGGAGACCCAGTTCTTC CAISESQSETQFF
NA TRBJ2-7 few TRBV6-5 TGTGCCAGCAGTTACTCCTCGCTCGGCTCCTACGAGCAGTACTTC CASSYSSLGSYEQYF
NA TRBJ2-7 few TRBV20-1 TGCAGTGCTAGAGATGGGGGGCGTATCTACGAGCAGTACTTC CSARDGGRIYEQYF
NA TRBJ2-1 few TRBV20-1 TGCAGTGCTAGGGGGTACAGGAGGGGCTCCTACAATGAGCAGTTCTTC CSARGYRRGSYNEQFF
NA TRBJ2-3 NA TRBV5-6 TGTGCCAGCAGCTTGACGGGATTCACGCAGTATTTT CASSLTGFTQYF
NA TRBJ2-1 NA TRBV10-3 TGTGCCATCAGTGGGGTCGAGGCAACAAAGTACAATGAGCAGTTCTTC CAISGVEATKYNEQFF
NA TRBJ1-6 NA TRBV3-1 TGTGCCAGCAGCCAAGGAACGAGCTATAATTCACCCCTCCACTTT CASSQGTSYNSPLHF
TRBD2 TRBJ2-4 NA TRBV27 TGTGCCAGCAGACCGATCGGCGGGACTAGCCTAAAAAACATTCAGTACTTC CASRPIGGTSLKNIQYF
TRBD2 TRBJ2-1 NA TRBV27 TGTGCCAGCAGTGTGGGACTAGGAGGGGATGAGCAGTTCTTC CASSVGLGGDEQFF
NA TRBJ2-3 NA TRBV20-1 TGCAGTGCTAGATCCGATAACACAGATACGCAGTATTTT CSARSDNTDTQYF
NA TRBJ1-1 NA TRBV11-2 TGTGCCAGCAGCGCAACCGGGACGATGAACACTGAAGCTTTCTTT CASSATGTMNTEAFF
TRBD2 TRBJ2-7 NA TRBV29-1 TGCAGCGTAGGACTAGCGGGAGGGCCGAATGAGCAGTACTTC CSVGLAGGPNEQYF
TRBD2 TRBJ2-3 NA TRBV7-9 TGTGCCAGCAGCTTAGCGCGAGGACTAGCCAGGTCTAGCACAGATACGCAGTATTTT CASSLARGLARSSTDTQYF
NA TRBJ1-4 NA TRBV27 TGTGCCAGCAGCTTCAGGGCTTGGGAAAAACTGTTTTTT CASSFRAWEKLFF
NA TRBJ1-1 NA TRBV12-3/TRBV12-4 TGTGCCAGCAGGGAATCGGGGGTCCCTGAAGCTTTCTTT CASRESGVPEAFF
NA TRBJ2-5 NA TRBV7-2 TGTGCCAGCAGCTTGTCCAGGGTTGGGGAGACCCAGTACTTC CASSLSRVGETQYF